A single sample gave rise to the 24 T cell receptor beta chains below, sequenced in a study of CD8 T cells in Susac syndrome. After extraction with the RNeasy kit, roughly 0.45 to 1 ug of the RNA was reverse transcribed using random hexamers. TCRdb recomputed calls from the immunoSEQ multiplex PCR reads with MiXCR, one row per CDR3 protein. This sample carries approximately 80,000 distinct CDR3 sequences, roughly 95% of them seen once, and the ten largest clones take 0.5% to 0.65%. Sequencing was performed on CD8+ T cells from PBMCs. The receptor set was obtained from a human donor with Susac syndrome.

The chain has TRBV6-6 and TRBJ2-4, with D unresolved. CDR1 and CDR2 from the germline V gene are MNHNY and SVGAGI (reference sequence). Between the trimmed V and J ends, which lost 2 bases and 6 bases, there was a span of 5 bases. The CDR3 consists of 12 residues. CDR3: CASSYGVNIQYF. For the CDR3, the DNA is TGTGCCAGCAGTTACGGCGTAAACATTCAGTACTTC.

The chain has TRBV7-2 and TRBJ2-5; 11 nucleotides match TRBD2. The germline gives CDR1 SGHTA, CDR2 FQGNSA. J was trimmed by 2 bases and V by 5 bases; bases with no gene match: 4. The length of the CDR3 is 15 residues. The CDR3 coding sequence is TGTGCCAGCAGCCTGACTAGCGGGAAGCAAGAGACCCAGTACTTC. Encoded protein: CASSLTSGKQETQYF.

This rearrangement joins TRBV4-2 to TRBJ2-5, with 10 bases matching TRBD2. The germline CDR1 and CDR2 sequences are LGHNA and YNFKEQ. The CDR3 covers 15 residues. The junction had 6 bases not matched to a gene; V was cut back by 3 bases and J by 5 bases. This CDR3 reads CASSQERGGSETQYF. CDR3 nucleotides: TGTGCCAGCAGCCAGGAGCGGGGGGGCTCGGAGACCCAGTACTTC.

This clonotype was seen just once. The J gene is TRBJ2-1, the V gene TRBV5-1, with D perhaps TRBD2 (5 bases). The CDR3 runs to 14 residues. The germline V and J ends were trimmed by 0 bases and 3 bases, with 7 bases remaining between them. Per the germline V gene, CDR1 is SGHRS and CDR2 is YFSETQ. The CDR3 here is CASSLVGVYNEQFF. In nucleotides, the CDR3 is TGCGCCAGCAGCTTGGTCGGGGTCTACAATGAGCAGTTCTTC.

This clonotype was observed once. The genes are TRBV5-1 and TRBJ1-2; TRBD1 agrees at 10 bases. The CDR3 totals 15 residues. Germline V CDR1 and CDR2: SGHRS, YFSETQ. V was clipped by 3 bases and J by 7 bases; unmatched bases: 9. The CDR3: CASSSFRQGAIGYTF. The CDR3 coding sequence is TGCGCCAGCAGCTCCTTTAGACAGGGGGCGATTGGCTACACCTTC.

V gene TRBV2 combines with J gene TRBJ1-4; no clear D gene. With 7 bases removed from V and 7 bases from J, the gap between germline ends came to 22 bases. The CDR3 extends over 16 amino acids. From germline, CDR1 is SNHLY and CDR2 FYNNEI. The CDR3 DNA follows: TGTGCCAGCACCCCCTGGGAGGGAGCCGAAGGTGAAAAACTGTTTTTT. Encoded protein: CASTPWEGAEGEKLFF.

Here the CDR3 reads CASTWTGGADSPLHF. Written as DNA, the CDR3 is TGTGCCAGCACCTGGACAGGGGGCGCTGATTCACCCCTCCACTTT. The chain links TRBV28 to TRBJ1-6, with 11 bases that match TRBD1. Germline assignment: CDR1 MDHEN and CDR2 SYDVKM. V trimming: 7 bases; J trimming: 8 bases; junction bases outside the gene matches: 7. This CDR3 has 15 residues.

This clonotype showed up just once. CDR3 region: CASGARGEIYGYTF. The CDR3 DNA is TGTGCCAGCGGGGCGAGGGGAGAGATCTATGGCTACACCTTC. The chain links TRBV27 to TRBJ1-2, with a tentative D call TRBD1 (5 bases). Trimming left V 8 bases short and J 4 bases short, with 17 bases between. Germline V gene lookup returns CDR1 MNHEY and CDR2 SMNVEV (reference sequence). This CDR3 has 14 amino acids.

The gene calls are TRBV7-9 and TRBJ2-3, with no clear D. The CDR3 totals 14 residues. V was pared by 6 bases and J by 0 bases, with 10 bases between. Germline CDR1 SEHNR, CDR2 FQNEAQ (reference sequence). The CDR3, as DNA: TGTGCCAGCAGTTCCTTGCTTAGCACAGATACGCAGTATTTT. Translating gives CASSSLLSTDTQYF. Variable domain in full (rest from reference TRBV7-9 and TRBJ2-3): DTGVSQNPRHKITKRGQNVTFRCDPISEHNRLYWYRQTLGQGPEFLTYFQNEAQLEKSRLLSDRFSAERPKGSFSTLEIQRTEQGDSAMYLCASSSLLSTDTQYFGPGTRLTVL.

The chain recombines TRBV7-8 with TRBJ2-1; the D gene is possibly TRBD1 (5 bases). CDR1 is SGHVS and CDR2 is FQNEAQ in the germline V gene. The CDR3 covers 13 residues. Trimming removed 5 bases at V and 6 bases at J, with 11 bases between. The CDR3 DNA reads as TGTGCCAGCAGCGGCAGGGAAAGCAATGAGCAGTTCTTC. It is translated as CASSGRESNEQFF.

The chain joins TRBV5-1 to TRBJ2-7; TRBD1 might be the D (6 bases). V was cut by 0 bases and J by 5 bases, with 9 bases left in between. Germline values: CDR1 SGHRS, CDR2 YFSETQ. The CDR3 spans 13 residues. CDR3 DNA sequence: TGCGCCAGCAGCTTGGTCCAGGGGAACGAGCAGTACTTC. Its protein product is CASSLVQGNEQYF.

The V gene is TRBV28, the J gene TRBJ2-4; D may be TRBD2 (6 bases). V lost 3 bases to trimming and J lost 9 bases, with 12 bases between them. CDR3 length: 13 residues. Germline V CDR1 and CDR2: MDHEN, SYDVKM. This CDR3 is CASSFGSGGIQYF. The CDR3, as DNA: TGTGCCAGCAGTTTCGGGTCCGGGGGCATTCAGTACTTC.

The gene calls are TRBV20-1 and TRBJ1-2, with no clear D. CDR3 length: 14 residues. With 5 bases removed from V and 5 bases from J, the gap between germline ends came to 18 bases. The germline gives CDR1 DFQATT, CDR2 SNEGSKA (reference sequence). CDR3 coding DNA: TGCAGTGCTCCGCCAAATAGCTTATTTTATGGCTACACCTTC. Translating gives CSAPPNSLFYGYTF.

V and J are TRBV11-3 and TRBJ2-3; 12 nucleotides line up with TRBD1. The germline V gene has CDR1 SGHNT and CDR2 YENEEA. V dropped 2 bases and J dropped 4; count of bases not matched to a gene: 4. This CDR3 comprises 16 residues. As DNA, the CDR3 is TGTGCCAGCAGCTTAACCGGGACAGGGGGCTCAGATACGCAGTATTTT. Its protein is CASSLTGTGGSDTQYF.

The J gene is TRBJ2-3, the V gene TRBV12-3 or TRBV12-4; D is unresolved. Trimming shortened V by 7 bases and J by 2 bases, and 4 bases separated the two germline ends. This CDR3 has 11 residues. CDR3 loop: CASTSTDTQYF. The CDR3 DNA sequence: TGTGCCAGCACTTCCACAGATACGCAGTATTTT.

This sequence joins TRBV4-1 and TRBJ2-3, with TRBD2 matching 9 bases. CDR3 size: 18 residues. Germline V gene data show CDR1 as MGHRA and CDR2 as YSYEKL. J lost 3 bases, V lost 2 bases, and 12 bases had no gene match. The CDR3 DNA reads TGCGCCAGCAGCCAATCCCCCCGTAATAGCGGGGGAACAGATACGCAGTATTTT. This translates into CASSQSPRNSGGTDTQYF.

The chain recombines TRBV27 with TRBJ2-3; TRBD1 or TRBD2 may be the D gene (5 bases each). In germline, CDR1 is MNHEY, CDR2 SMNVEV (reference sequence). This CDR3 region has 13 residues. Trimming left V 8 bases short and J 6 bases short, with 15 bases between. CDR3 in DNA: TGTGCCAGCCTCCCCGCTGGGACGGATACGCAGTATTTT. This encodes CASLPAGTDTQYF.

The CDR3 DNA reads as TGCAGTGCCCTCCGTGCCGGGGAGCTGTTTTTT. Translating gives CSALRAGELFF. The V gene is TRBV20-1, the J gene TRBJ2-2; D is uncertain. Germline lookup yields CDR1 DFQATT and CDR2 SNEGSKA (reference sequence). V lost 6 bases to trimming and J lost 6 bases, with 8 bases between them. This CDR3 contains 11 residues.

As DNA, the CDR3 is TGTGCCAGCAGCTTACTCCCCACTGAAGCTTTCTTT. This translates into CASSLLPTEAFF. This chain links TRBV13 with TRBJ1-1; D is uncertain. The CDR3 spans 12 residues. The germline gives CDR1 PRHDT, CDR2 FYEKMQ (reference sequence). The germline V and J ends were trimmed by 2 bases and 4 bases, with 5 bases remaining between them.

The chain uses TRBV13 and TRBJ2-7; TRBD2 agrees at 10 bases. In germline, CDR1 is PRHDT, CDR2 FYEKMQ (reference sequence). The V and J ends lost 5 bases and 5 bases, in that order; junction bases with no gene match: 12. The CDR3 totals 16 residues. CDR3 in amino acids: CASSTGTSATHDEQYF. For the CDR3, the DNA is TGTGCCAGCAGCACCGGGACTAGCGCTACCCACGACGAGCAGTACTTC.

The V gene is TRBV4-2, the J gene TRBJ1-6; 7 bases are shared with TRBD1. Germline V CDR1 and CDR2: LGHNA, YNFKEQ. CDR3 length: 15 residues. J was trimmed by 10 bases and V by 0 bases; bases with no gene match: 6. The CDR3, as DNA: TGTGCCAGCAGCCAAGATAGGACAGGTCGGTCACCCCTCCACTTT. Its translation: CASSQDRTGRSPLHF.

The chain is built from TRBV12-5 and TRBJ1-1; D call uncertain. The CDR3 has 12 amino acids. Germline loops: CDR1 LGHNT, CDR2 FRNRAP. The V end was cut by 3 bases, the J end by 7 bases, with 9 bases between. This CDR3 is CASGFFSGEAFF. The CDR3 DNA is TGTGCTAGTGGTTTTTTTAGTGGTGAAGCTTTCTTT. Drawing the rest from reference TRBV12-5 and TRBJ1-1, the complete variable domain is DARVTQTPRHKVTEMGQEVTMRCQPILGHNTVFWYRQTMMQGLELLAYFRNRAPLDDSGMPKDRFSAEMPDATLATLKIQPSEPRDSAVYFCASGFFSGEAFFGQGTRLTVV.

The chain carries TRBV20-1 and TRBJ1-2; possible D gene TRBD1, 6 bases. Trimming removed 0 bases from V and 8 bases from J, with 28 bases in between. Germline values: CDR1 DFQATT, CDR2 SNEGSKA (reference sequence). CDR3 length: 18 residues. The CDR3 is CSAREVAGQNPLGYGYTF. DNA of the CDR3: TGCAGTGCTAGAGAGGTGGCGGGACAAAACCCCTTGGGCTACGGCTACACCTTC.

The gene calls are TRBV27 and TRBJ2-1; 13 bases are a match to TRBD2. Trimming cost V 4 bases and J 5 bases; bases outside gene matches: 14. The CDR3 consists of 19 residues. Germline CDR1 is MNHEY and CDR2 is SMNVEV (reference sequence). CDR3 DNA: TGTGCCAGCAGTTCTCCGGGACTAGCGGGGCGACCATCAGACAATGAGCAGTTCTTC. It codes for CASSSPGLAGRPSDNEQFF.